The 8 T cell receptor beta chains listed next were all sequenced from one sample in a study of blood T cell repertoires in COVID-19. Using immunoSEQ multiplex PCR, the repertoire was profiled, and TCRdb retains in-frame clones only, with some absent. This repertoire shows fewer than 300,000 clones, under 90% found once; its top ten account for roughly 3.1%. The sequencing sample was made of peripheral blood. The receptor set was obtained from a woman under 30 with acute or convalescent COVID-19.

The DNA of the CDR3 is TGTGCCAGCAGTTATACGGCCCCGGACAGTTTTCAGCCCCAGCATTTT. The encoded protein is CASSYTAPDSFQPQHF. V usage is TRBV6-5 and J usage is TRBJ1-5; TRBD1 might be the D (6 bases). The CDR3 spans 16 residues. CDR1 is MNHEY, CDR2 SVGAGI, per germline. V lost 3 bases and J 6 bases, leaving 18 bases between the germline ends.

J is TRBJ2-3 and V is TRBV5-4; D unresolved. V was shortened by 4 bases and J by 4 bases, with 25 bases between the two germline ends. This CDR3 region has 18 residues. Germline V CDR1 and CDR2: SGHNT, YYREEE (reference sequence). CDR3 DNA sequence: TGTGCCAGCAGCAACGCCGATAACCTTCCCGTTACAGCAGATACGCAGTATTTT. Protein product: CASSNADNLPVTADTQYF.

This chain links TRBV7-2 with TRBJ2-3, with 7 bases aligning to TRBD2. From germline, CDR1 is SGHTA and CDR2 FQGNSA. With 1 base clipped from V and 0 bases from J, the junction kept 10 bases outside the gene matches. The CDR3 totals 18 residues. CDR3 DNA sequence: TGTGCCAGCAGCTTAGGGGCTAGCGGACCTACTAGCACAGATACGCAGTATTTT. Residues: CASSLGASGPTSTDTQYF.

The rearrangement links TRBV2 to TRBJ1-1; no clear D. CDR3 size: 15 residues. With 1 base removed from V and 8 bases from J, the gap between germline ends came to 17 bases. Germline assignment: CDR1 SNHLY and CDR2 FYNNEI. As DNA, the CDR3 is TGTGCCAGCAGTGAAGTATATTACAGTCGTTTGGAAGCTTTCTTT. Protein: CASSEVYYSRLEAFF.

V and J are TRBV5-1 and TRBJ2-5, with D unresolved. The CDR3 runs 15 residues. V shed 0 bases and J shed 2 bases, with 11 bases lying between them. Germline-derived CDR1 and CDR2 are SGHRS and YFSETQ. In nucleotides, the CDR3 is TGCGCCAGCAGCTTGGCCGACATTCGTCAAGAGACCCAGTACTTC. Its translation: CASSLADIRQETQYF.

V is TRBV5-1 and J is TRBJ2-1, with 7 bases identical to TRBD1. This CDR3 comprises 17 residues. Per the germline V gene, CDR1 is SGHRS and CDR2 is YFSETQ. Germline trimming cut 3 bases from V and 1 base from J; bases unmatched to any gene: 10. Written as DNA, the CDR3 is TGCGCCAGCAGCTCGACCGTTACAGGGGTGTCCTACAATGAGCAGTTCTTC. This translates into CASSSTVTGVSYNEQFF.

This sequence joins TRBV28 and TRBJ2-1; 7 bases map to TRBD2. The germline gives CDR1 MDHEN, CDR2 SYDVKM. The length of the CDR3 is 17 residues. The junction had 18 bases not matched to a gene; V was cut back by 3 bases and J by 10 bases. CDR3 residues: CASSFVIAGPYVPEQFF. In DNA, the CDR3 is TGTGCCAGCAGTTTTGTAATAGCGGGTCCTTATGTTCCGGAGCAGTTCTTC.

CDR3 nucleotides: TGTGCCAGCAGTTTATCGGTGACAGGGGATGGCTACACCTTC. It encodes CASSLSVTGDGYTF. The chain has TRBV27 and TRBJ1-2; 8 bases line up with TRBD1. The CDR3 is 14 residues long. With 0 bases clipped from V and 6 bases from J, the junction kept 3 bases outside the gene matches. The germline gives CDR1 MNHEY, CDR2 SMNVEV (reference sequence).